This T cell receptor beta chain was retrieved from a study of blood T cell repertoires in COVID-19 (dated by TCRdb to 2020 to 2022). For the study in its entirety: Collaborator samples came from the United States, Italy and Spain and covered acute and convalescent phases of COVID-19. The prospective study material was composed of cDNA or gDNA derived from T cells, B-cell-depleted T cells, or PBMCs. HLA class I and class II types, where available, came from metadata supplied by the sample provider rather than from assay-based typing. Subjects who had been exposed to COVID-19, were actively infected with it, or had recovered from it provided the deeply sampled blood TCRbeta repertoires that made up the dataset. The samples were drawn from two sources: the first 160 participants of the ongoing ImmuneRACE study, and 1,000 to 1,500 subjects contributed by 6 global collaborators. The repertoires were made available in a free public database intended to serve as a resource for research on the immune response to SARS-CoV-2. Sample metadata almost always included a de-identified subject ID, COVID-19 status, age in years and sex. Points the paper makes about the study in general: How much clinical and demographic metadata was included differed by source and by participant, and the metadata was provided uncurated.

On this clone itself: The target of this receptor is not known. Base quality data are lacking; no much larger clone is found one base away.

TCRbeta CDR3 regions were amplified from genomic DNA by means of the immunoSEQ Assay, a bias-controlled multiplex PCR. Concerning the study's data processing: The number of nucleated cells in each sample was estimated from the amplification of reference gene primers within the assay. To quantify the absolute abundance of each unique TCRbeta CDR3 rearrangement, sequence reads were collapsed and filtered. Productive Simpson clonality was computed per sample as the square root of Simpson's diversity index over productive rearrangements. Imported from immuneACCESS, the table was reduced by TCRdb to in-frame sequences with V and J called. These copies leave out some clones; in studies compared against another copy, an unresolved V gene accounts for under half, and the cause of the remainder is not known. Clone size and the V and J calls come from that table; the DNA yielded D and trimming. In all, the sample holds roughly 430,000 clones, and roughly 90% of those were seen once. 1.4% of the sample is taken by the ten largest.

Trimming removed 5 bases from V and 0 bases from J, leaving 11 bases between the germline ends. CDR1 and CDR2, looked up from the germline V gene (reference sequence), are SEHNR and FQNEAQ. From the cysteine through the phenylalanine, the CDR3 covers 16 amino acids. Of the read, only the CDR3 DNA is kept; its 48 bases are in frame from base 1. In the prospective study, participants were roughly 18 to 100 years old, resided in fewer than 25 geographic areas of the United States, and were enrolled through a virtual design. Cohort assignment in the prospective study relied on participant-reported clinical history from a screening survey and a study questionnaire. Exposed participants were defined as having been in contact with someone with a PCR-confirmed or clinician-diagnosed COVID-19 case within 2 weeks of study entry. In the prospective study, mobile phlebotomists collected whole blood, serum and a nasopharyngeal or oropharyngeal swab from each participant. Prospective study participants could optionally give additional blood draws and questionnaires over a roughly two-month period. Blood samples from the prospective study were shipped frozen or at room temperature prior to DNA extraction.

The receptor was isolated from a woman aged 18-29 years who had been exposed to COVID-19. Sequenced sample: PBMCs or T cells enriched from blood (not recorded which). The chain was built from TRBV7-9 and TRBJ2-6; TRBD1 is a possible D gene, resting on 6 matching bases. The base sequence is TGTGCCAGCAGCCTTGGACAGAGCTCTGGGGCCAACGTCCTGACTTTC. Its amino acids are CASSLGQSSGANVLTF.